These 8 T cell receptor beta chains came from one sample sequenced in a study of blood T cell repertoires in COVID-19 (TCRdb year 2020). Libraries were made using the immunoSEQ multiplex PCR assay. In its TCRdb copy, this immuneACCESS table keeps in-frame sequences only and misses some clones. Where compared with another copy, unresolved V genes explain less than half of these, and the others have no known cause. The sample data list 150,000 or so clones, and just over 85% of these were observed just once. Around 7% of the sample is held by the ten biggest clonotypes. Sequencing was performed on peripheral blood. The receptors stem from a man aged 50 to 59 with active or convalescent COVID-19.

This chain uses TRBV11-2 with TRBJ2-4; D may be TRBD2 (6 bases). The V gene's germline CDR1 is SGHAT and CDR2 FQNNGV. CDR3 length equals 15 residues. V lost 1 base and J lost 3, with 10 bases in between. CDR3 residues: CASSLVGGGKNIQYF. The CDR3 DNA reads as TGTGCCAGCAGCTTAGTCGGGGGAGGCAAAAACATTCAGTACTTC.

This chain links TRBV6-5 with TRBJ1-4, with unresolved D. CDR1 and CDR2 from the germline V gene are MNHEY and SVGAGI. CDR3 size: 12 residues. V was cut by 11 bases and J by 5 bases, with 12 bases left in between. CDR3 region: CAGGMGNEKLFF. Written as DNA, the CDR3 is TGTGCCGGCGGGATGGGGAATGAAAAACTGTTTTTT.

This clone was counted once. This chain links TRBV2 with TRBJ1-5; D ambiguous. The V end was cut by 7 bases, the J end by 5 bases, with 9 bases between. Germline assignment: CDR1 SNHLY and CDR2 FYNNEI. The CDR3 loop spans 12 amino acids. The CDR3 region has the DNA TGTGCCAGCATGGCAGATGATCAGCCCCAGCATTTT. It translates to CASMADDQPQHF.

The chain joins TRBV25-1 to TRBJ1-1; D is possibly TRBD1 (6 bases). The CDR3 contains 14 residues. Trimming shortened V by 6 bases and J by 4 bases, and 15 bases separated the two germline ends. Germline values: CDR1 MGHDK, CDR2 SYGVNS. The CDR3 DNA sequence: TGTGCCAGCAGCAAAGGGGGAGTTCGCACTGAAGCTTTCTTT. It yields the protein CASSKGGVRTEAFF.

CDR3 bases: TGTGCCAGCAGCTCCGGGGTTGGGACAGGGGGCCGACAGCCCCAGCATTTT. It translates to CASSSGVGTGGRQPQHF. V gene TRBV5-8 combines with J gene TRBJ1-5, with 12 nucleotides matching TRBD1. CDR1 is SGHTS, CDR2 YDEGEE, per germline. This CDR3 is built from 17 residues. Trimming removed 3 bases from V and 7 bases from J; junction bases left unmatched: 11.

J is TRBJ1-4 and V is TRBV4-1; TRBD1 agrees at 9 bases. This CDR3 has 15 residues. CDR1 MGHRA and CDR2 YSYEKL come from the germline V gene. Trimming cost V 5 bases and J 6 bases; bases outside gene matches: 7. The CDR3 is CASSTPGQGHEKLFF. CDR3 nucleotides: TGCGCCAGCAGCACACCGGGACAGGGACATGAAAAACTGTTTTTT.

This chain uses TRBV6-2 or TRBV6-3 with TRBJ2-7; no clear D gene. CDR3 size: 11 residues. The V gene lost 2 bases and the J gene lost 5 bases, with 4 bases spanning the gap. CDR1 is MNHEY and CDR2 is SVGEGT in the germline V gene. The CDR3: CASSYIDEQYF. In DNA form, the CDR3 reads TGTGCCAGCAGTTACATCGACGAGCAGTACTTC.

The chain couples TRBV11-3 to TRBJ2-3; the match to TRBD2 covers 10 bases. Germline V gene lookup returns CDR1 SGHNT and CDR2 YENEEA. The CDR3 runs 14 residues. V trimming: 5 bases; J trimming: 5 bases; junction bases outside the gene matches: 4. The CDR3 coding sequence is TGTGCCAGCAGCCACGGACTAGCGGTAGATACGCAGTATTTT. It translates to CASSHGLAVDTQYF.